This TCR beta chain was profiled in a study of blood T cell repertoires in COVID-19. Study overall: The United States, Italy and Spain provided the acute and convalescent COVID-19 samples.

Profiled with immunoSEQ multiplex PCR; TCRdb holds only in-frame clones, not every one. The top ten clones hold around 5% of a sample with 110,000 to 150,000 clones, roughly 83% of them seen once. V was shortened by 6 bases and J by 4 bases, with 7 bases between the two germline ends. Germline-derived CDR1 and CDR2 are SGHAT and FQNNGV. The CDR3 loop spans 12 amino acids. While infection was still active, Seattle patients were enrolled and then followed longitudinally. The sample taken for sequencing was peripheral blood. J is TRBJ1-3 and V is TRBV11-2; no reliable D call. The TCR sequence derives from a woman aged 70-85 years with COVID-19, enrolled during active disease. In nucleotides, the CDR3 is TGTGCCAGCAGGCGAATAGGAAACACCATATATTTT. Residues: CASRRIGNTIYF.